The present T cell receptor (beta chain) was sequenced within a study of OX40 agonist ivuxolimab in advanced cancers. Some background on the complete study: The costimulatory receptor OX40 (CD134) was targeted by ivuxolimab, a fully human IgG2 agonistic monoclonal antibody. Intravenous ivuxolimab was administered to patients every 2 weeks at six dose levels: 0.01, 0.1, 0.3, 1.5, 3 and 10 mg/kg. Of the approximately 50 dose-escalation patients, hepatocellular carcinoma was present in about 20, melanoma in some 15, renal cell carcinoma in 9 and head and neck cancer in 9. In the dose-escalation cohort, 82.7% of patients were male, and the mean age was about 55 years, with a range of 23 to 79. Prior anti-PD-1, anti-PD-L1 or anti-CTLA-4 therapy was permitted, and checkpoint inhibitors had been received by less than 45% of dose-escalation patients. Partial responses occurred in three dose-escalation patients: two with cutaneous melanoma and one with hepatocellular carcinoma. The point of sequencing TCRbeta in the periphery was to test whether ivuxolimab changed TCR sequence diversity and drove clonal T-cell expansion. The monotherapy dose-escalation portion (N of about 57 patients) of the phase I ivuxolimab trial is reported in the paper.

Overall study outcomes, separate from this receptor: The antigen specificity of the peripheral T cells that underwent clonal expansion was not determined. In the 0.1-3.0 mg/kg groups, partial responders were among the patients with the lowest normalized peripheral clonal expansion, particularly in CD8+ T cells. At doses of 0.1 to 3.0 mg/kg, clonal expansion of both CD4+ and CD8+ T cells in blood was seen between baseline and week 6. Low levels of normalized T-cell clonal expansion were also seen in some patients who did not respond. After ivuxolimab, expanded clones were on average more numerous among CD8+ T cells than among CD4+ T cells.

V is clipped by 7 bases and J by 4 bases, and the sequence between their germline boundaries is 9 bases long. The CDR3 contains 12 residues, cysteine and phenylalanine counted. CDR3 DNA is the only sequence kept; it has 36 bases, read in frame from the first base. Reading the germline V gene gives CDR1 SGDLS and CDR2 YYNGEE. The trial excluded patients who had a history of autoimmune disease or were on systemic immunosuppression. Peripheral blood for TCR sequencing was collected from all dose cohorts at baseline, on cycle 4 day 1, and on cycle 7 day 1. Samples were obtained from an open-label, multicenter, first-in-human phase I dose-escalation trial of ivuxolimab. Adults with locally advanced or metastatic melanoma, renal cell, hepatocellular, or head and neck squamous cell carcinoma were enrolled in the trial. CD4+ and CD8+ T cells were sorted separately from peripheral blood before TCR sequencing.

As concerns this clone: No cognate antigen has been identified for it. The input lacks base qualities; no much larger clone sits a single base away.

To sequence the TCRbeta CDR3 region, genomic DNA was isolated from the sorted cells. The immunoSEQ Assay was used to sequence the TCRbeta CDR3 regions. The table was pulled from immuneACCESS by TCRdb, which kept in-frame rearrangements only. Such tables lose some clones; where checked, under half of the loss comes from unresolved V genes, and the rest has no known cause. The sample profile shows tens of thousands of clones; roughly 87% of them were found once. The ten largest clones add up to over 8.5% of the sample. The TCR comes from an adult with an advanced solid tumor such as melanoma, head and neck, liver or kidney cancer. The sample here was CD4+ or CD8+ T cells sorted from blood, taken in a trial of the OX40 agonist ivuxolimab. The chain uses TRBV9 and TRBJ2-1; TRBD1 is possibly the D segment (6 matching bases). The DNA sequence is as follows: TGTGCCAGCGGGGGCGATTACAATGAGCAGTTCTTC. Translation gives CASGGDYNEQFF.